This paragraph reports one T cell receptor (beta chain). Its antigen is currently unknown. This sample was included in a study of cytomegalovirus exposure and HLA in healthy donors. Findings of the study overall: The authors enumerated over 150 TCR beta chains as linked to cytomegalovirus. Many donors carried some public TCRs, although rarity characterized most TCR sequences.

Germline CDR1 GTSNPN, CDR2 SVGIG (reference sequence). Trimming removed 3 bases at V and 5 bases at J, with 14 bases between. This CDR3 is 14 amino acids long. The PCR had 60 Vbeta and 13 Jbeta primers. Sequenced by immunoSEQ multiplex PCR; TCRdb stores in-frame clones only, minus some. This sample's table reports around 100,000 clones. The V call is TRBV30, the J call TRBJ1-5; D is undetermined. Sequencing was carried out using PBMCs. This clonotype was obtained from a man aged 45-65 years in good health and CMV-seronegative. The CDR3 region has the DNA TGTGCCTGGAGGGAGGCCAGTATGGATCAGCCCCAGCATTTT. It is translated as CAWREASMDQPQHF. Using reference TRBV30 and TRBJ1-5 for the parts outside the CDR3, the full variable domain is SQTIHQWPATLVQPVGSPLSLECTVEGTSNPNLYWYRQAAGRGLQLLFYSVGIGQISSEVPQNLSASRPQDRQFILSSKKLLLSDSGFYLCAWREASMDQPQHFGDGTRLSIL.